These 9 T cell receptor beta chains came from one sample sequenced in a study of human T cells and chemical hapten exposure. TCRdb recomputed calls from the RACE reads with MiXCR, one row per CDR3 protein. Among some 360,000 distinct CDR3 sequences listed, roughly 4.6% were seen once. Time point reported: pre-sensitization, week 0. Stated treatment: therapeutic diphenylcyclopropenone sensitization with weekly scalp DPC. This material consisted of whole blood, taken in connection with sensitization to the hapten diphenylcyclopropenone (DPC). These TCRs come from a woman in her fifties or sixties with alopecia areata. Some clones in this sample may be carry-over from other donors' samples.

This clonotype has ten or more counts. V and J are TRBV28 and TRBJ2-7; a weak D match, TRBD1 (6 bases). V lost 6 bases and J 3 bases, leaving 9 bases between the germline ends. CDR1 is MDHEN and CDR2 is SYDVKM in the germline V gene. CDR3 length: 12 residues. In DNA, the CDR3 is TGTGCCAGCAGAACAGGGTTCTACGAGCAGTACTTC. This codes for CASRTGFYEQYF.

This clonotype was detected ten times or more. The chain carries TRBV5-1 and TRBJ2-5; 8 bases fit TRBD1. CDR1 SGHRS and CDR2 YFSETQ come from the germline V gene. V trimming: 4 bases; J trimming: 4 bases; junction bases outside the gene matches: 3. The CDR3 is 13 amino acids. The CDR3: CASSRTGGETQYF. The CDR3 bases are TGCGCCAGCAGCCGTACAGGGGGAGAGACCCAGTACTTC. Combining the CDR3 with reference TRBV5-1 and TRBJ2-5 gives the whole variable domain KAGVTQTPRYLIKTRGQQVTLSCSPISGHRSVSWYQQTPGQGLQFLFEYFSETQRNKGNFPGRFSGRQFSNSRSEMNVSTLELGDSALYLCASSRTGGETQYFGPGTRLLVL.

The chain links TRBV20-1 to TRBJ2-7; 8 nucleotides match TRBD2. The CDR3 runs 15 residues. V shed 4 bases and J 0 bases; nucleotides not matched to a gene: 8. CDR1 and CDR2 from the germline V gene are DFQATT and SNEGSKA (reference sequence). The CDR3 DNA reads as TGCAGTGCTACTCCCACCAGCGGGAGCTCCTACGAGCAGTACTTC. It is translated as CSATPTSGSSYEQYF.

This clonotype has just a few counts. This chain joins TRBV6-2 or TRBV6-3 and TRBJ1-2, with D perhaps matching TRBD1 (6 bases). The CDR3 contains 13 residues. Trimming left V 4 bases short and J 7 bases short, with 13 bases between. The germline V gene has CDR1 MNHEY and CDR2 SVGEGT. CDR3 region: CASSSTGQSGYTF. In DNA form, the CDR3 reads TGTGCCAGCAGTTCTACAGGGCAATCTGGCTACACCTTC.

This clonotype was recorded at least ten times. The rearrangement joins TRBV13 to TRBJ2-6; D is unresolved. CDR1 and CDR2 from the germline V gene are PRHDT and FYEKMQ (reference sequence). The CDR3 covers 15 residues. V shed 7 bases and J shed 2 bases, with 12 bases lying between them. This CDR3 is CASTWVRTGANVLTF. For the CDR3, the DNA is TGTGCCAGCACGTGGGTCCGCACTGGGGCCAACGTCCTGACTTTC.

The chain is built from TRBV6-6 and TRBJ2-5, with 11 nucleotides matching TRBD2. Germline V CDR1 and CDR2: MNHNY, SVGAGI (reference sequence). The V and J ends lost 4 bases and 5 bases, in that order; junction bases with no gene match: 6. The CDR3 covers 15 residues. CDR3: CASSSSGGLTETQYF. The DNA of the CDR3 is TGTGCCAGCAGTTCTAGCGGGGGGCTAACTGAGACCCAGTACTTC.

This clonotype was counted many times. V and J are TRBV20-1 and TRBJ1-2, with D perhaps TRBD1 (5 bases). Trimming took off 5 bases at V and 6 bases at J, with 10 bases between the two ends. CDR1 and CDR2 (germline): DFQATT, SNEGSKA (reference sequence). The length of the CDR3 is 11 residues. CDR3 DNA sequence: TGCAGTGCTTCAGGGTTCCATGGCTACACCTTC. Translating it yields CSASGFHGYTF.

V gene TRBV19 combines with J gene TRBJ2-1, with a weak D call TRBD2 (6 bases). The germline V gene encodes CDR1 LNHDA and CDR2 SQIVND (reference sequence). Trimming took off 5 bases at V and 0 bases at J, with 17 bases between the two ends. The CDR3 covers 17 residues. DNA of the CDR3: TGTGCCAGTAGTGTCTCGGGGGTCTCTAGCTCCTACAATGAGCAGTTCTTC. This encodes CASSVSGVSSSYNEQFF.

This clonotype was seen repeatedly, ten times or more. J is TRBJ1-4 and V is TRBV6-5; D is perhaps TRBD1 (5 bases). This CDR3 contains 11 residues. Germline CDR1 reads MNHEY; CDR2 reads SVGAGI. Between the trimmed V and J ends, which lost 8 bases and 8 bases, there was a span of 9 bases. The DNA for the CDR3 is TGTGCCAGCCGTTGGGGGGAAAAACTGTTTTTT. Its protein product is CASRWGEKLFF.